Each of the 27 T cell receptor beta chains below was sequenced from the same sample in a study of T cell repertoires in aging, cancer and after chemotherapy. Amplification of TCR beta used genomic DNA extracted from peripheral blood. A mixed TRB-A/B primer pool amplified rearranged TRB by multiplex touch-down PCR. TCRdb re-analysed the multiplex PCR reads in MiXCR, keeping a single row per CDR3 protein. The data show some 8,100 distinct CDR3 sequences, around 57% seen once. Sequenced: blood. The receptors here all came from a human donor in good health.

The chain combines TRBV5-6 with TRBJ2-1; TRBD2 aligns across 9 bases. V lost 0 bases and J lost 5; bases outside the gene matches: 6. In germline, CDR1 is SGHDT, CDR2 YYEEEE. This CDR3 region has 16 residues. CDR3 loop: CASSLDGTSLDNEQFF. The CDR3, as DNA: TGTGCCAGCAGCTTGGACGGGACTAGCCTGGACAATGAGCAGTTCTTC.

V and J are TRBV27 and TRBJ2-7; 10 bases fit TRBD1. CDR3 size: 14 residues. CDR1 and CDR2 (germline): MNHEY, SMNVEV (reference sequence). The J segment lost 3 bases and the V segment lost 5 bases, leaving 4 bases of the junction unmatched. Here the CDR3 reads CASSDRGRFYEQYF. CDR3 DNA: TGTGCCAGCAGTGACAGGGGGCGTTTCTACGAGCAGTACTTC.

The sample holds a few counts of this clonotype. This rearrangement joins TRBV27 to TRBJ2-2; D remains ambiguous. The V gene's germline CDR1 is MNHEY and CDR2 SMNVEV (reference sequence). This CDR3 contains 12 residues. V was shortened by 4 bases and J by 6 bases, with 6 bases between the two germline ends. The chain's CDR3 is CASSYAAGELFF. The DNA of the CDR3 is TGTGCCAGCAGTTACGCTGCCGGGGAGCTGTTTTTT.

The CDR3 region is CSALPYLTEAFF. Here the CDR3 DNA reads TGCAGTGCCCTACCTTACTTGACTGAAGCTTTCTTT. The V gene is TRBV20-1, the J gene TRBJ1-1; D remains ambiguous. The CDR3 covers 12 residues. Germline CDR1 reads DFQATT; CDR2 reads SNEGSKA (reference sequence). V lost 6 bases, J lost 5 bases, and 13 bases lay in between.

As to this clonotype: One junction end does not reproduce the germline sequence, and a read error may be involved. The genes are TRBV19 and TRBJ1-2, with unresolved D. The CDR3 has 15 amino acids. Germline V gives CDR1 LNHDA, CDR2 SQIVND (reference sequence). CDR3 protein: CVSSIVGSGRYGYTF. The CDR3 region has the DNA TGTGTCAGTAGTATAGTTGGATCCGGTAGATATGGCTACACCTTC.

The chain combines TRBV11-2 with TRBJ2-6; D is perhaps TRBD1 or TRBD2 (5 bases each). Trimming shortened V by 5 bases and J by 4 bases, and 12 bases separated the two germline ends. Germline CDR1 is SGHAT and CDR2 is FQNNGV. The CDR3 runs to 15 residues. The CDR3 coding sequence is TGTGCCAGCAGCGGGGGTTATGTGGGGGCCAACGTCCTGACTTTC. Translation gives CASSGGYVGANVLTF.

The chain is built from TRBV27 and TRBJ1-3; 8 bases fit TRBD1. J gave up 8 bases and V 5 bases, and 8 bases lay outside the gene matches. CDR1 is MNHEY and CDR2 is SMNVEV in the germline V gene (reference sequence). The CDR3 totals 14 residues. The DNA of the CDR3 is TGTGCCAGCAGTCGGACAGGGAGGTCCTACACCATATATTTT. It encodes CASSRTGRSYTIYF.

This clonotype was observed a few times. This chain uses TRBV30 with TRBJ1-1, with no clear D. Germline CDR1 GTSNPN, CDR2 SVGIG (reference sequence). The CDR3 covers 13 residues. Trimming shortened V by 1 base and J by 1 base, and 7 bases separated the two germline ends. The CDR3 is CAWSARWNTEAFF. DNA for the CDR3: TGTGCCTGGAGTGCCAGGTGGAACACTGAAGCTTTCTTT.

J is TRBJ2-1 and V is TRBV5-6; possibly TRBD1 for D (6 bases). The CDR3 contains 12 residues. V shed 4 bases and J shed 7 bases, with 9 bases lying between them. Germline values: CDR1 SGHDT, CDR2 YYEEEE. The CDR3 here is CASSKRGNEQFF. CDR3 nucleotide sequence: TGTGCCAGCAGCAAAAGGGGGAATGAGCAGTTCTTC.

There are a few counts of this clonotype. V usage is TRBV29-1 and J usage is TRBJ1-1; 9 bases are a match to TRBD1. V was pared by 6 bases and J by 4 bases, with 15 bases of the junction left unmatched. This CDR3 region has 16 residues. Germline V lookup: CDR1 SQVTM, CDR2 ANQGSEA. The CDR3 bases are TGCAGCGTCTATCCCGGGACAGGGTTTGGCGGCACTGAAGCTTTCTTT. Protein product: CSVYPGTGFGGTEAFF.

The chain is built from TRBV5-4 and TRBJ2-3; 9 nucleotides line up with TRBD2. Germline V gene lookup returns CDR1 SGHNT and CDR2 YYREEE (reference sequence). The CDR3 is 15 amino acids. J gave up 4 bases and V 4 bases, and 7 bases lay outside the gene matches. The CDR3: CASSQLSGRSDTQYF. DNA of the CDR3: TGTGCCAGCAGCCAACTTAGCGGGAGATCAGATACGCAGTATTTT. The full variable domain, completed using reference TRBV5-4 and TRBJ2-3, is ETGVTQSPTHLIKTRGQQVTLRCSSQSGHNTVSWYQQALGQGPQFIFQYYREEENGRGNFPPRFSGLQFPNYSSELNVNALELDDSALYLCASSQLSGRSDTQYFGPGTRLTVL.

This clonotype was seen a few times. The rearrangement uses TRBV6-1 and TRBJ1-5, with D maybe TRBD1 (6 bases). V was clipped by 4 bases and J by 2 bases, with 15 bases between them. The V gene's germline CDR1 is MNHNS and CDR2 SASEGT. The CDR3 has 16 residues. DNA for the CDR3: TGTGCCAGCAGTGCTTTCGGGGGCAGAGGCAATCAGCCCCAGCATTTT. As protein: CASSAFGGRGNQPQHF.

The rearrangement uses TRBV5-1 and TRBJ2-7; D is unclear. This CDR3 comprises 14 residues. Per the germline V gene, CDR1 is SGHRS and CDR2 is YFSETQ. Trimming removed 4 bases from V and 0 bases from J, with 11 bases in between. The CDR3 sequence is CASSPFESSYEQYF. DNA of the CDR3: TGCGCCAGCAGCCCCTTCGAGAGCTCCTACGAGCAGTACTTC.

The rearrangement links TRBV7-3 to TRBJ2-2, with D perhaps TRBD1 (6 bases). The CDR3 has 16 residues. V lost 3 bases, J lost 1 base, and 12 bases lay in between. Germline V CDR1 and CDR2: SGHTA, FQGTGA. The CDR3 DNA sequence: TGTGCCAGCAGCTTCCTCGCGACAGGGAACACCGGGGAGCTGTTTTTT. This translates into CASSFLATGNTGELFF.

This clonotype was seen a handful of times. V and J are TRBV6-5 and TRBJ1-2; 9 bases align to TRBD1. J was trimmed by 4 bases and V by 4 bases; bases with no gene match: 7. The germline V gene encodes CDR1 MNHEY and CDR2 SVGAGI. The CDR3 is 15 amino acids. Written as DNA, the CDR3 is TGTGCCAGCAGTTCGCCTCCGGGACAGGGCTATGGCTACACCTTC. Residues: CASSSPPGQGYGYTF.

The chain employs TRBV19 and TRBJ2-7; D gene ambiguous. This CDR3 has 11 amino acids. Per germline, CDR1 LNHDA and CDR2 SQIVND (reference sequence). The V end lost 9 bases, the J end lost 1 base, and 7 bases lay between the germline ends. CDR3: CARRSSYEQYF. The CDR3, as DNA: TGTGCCAGGAGGTCTTCCTACGAGCAGTACTTC.

This clonotype was seen only a few times. The chain is built from TRBV6-5 and TRBJ2-3; TRBD1 matches 7 bases. V was clipped by 0 bases and J by 13 bases; unmatched bases: 10. From germline, CDR1 is MNHEY and CDR2 SVGAGI. CDR3 size: 14 residues. The DNA for the CDR3 is TGTGCCAGCAGTTACTCGACTGCGCCAGGGGGAAAGTATTTT. This encodes CASSYSTAPGGKYF.

This clonotype has just a few counts. The rearrangement links TRBV19 to TRBJ2-3; 7 bases match TRBD1. The V gene's germline CDR1 is LNHDA and CDR2 SQIVND (reference sequence). Germline trimming cut 10 bases from V and 2 bases from J; bases unmatched to any gene: 12. The CDR3 is made up of 15 amino acids. The CDR3 coding sequence is TGTGCCACATCTCCCCGGGACAGATACACAGATACGCAGTATTTT. Protein product: CATSPRDRYTDTQYF.

The gene calls are TRBV30 and TRBJ2-1; D gene unclear. The CDR3 length is 10 residues. The V and J ends lost 2 bases and 7 bases respectively, with 3 bases between them. Germline V gene sequence: CDR1 GTSNPN, CDR2 SVGIG (reference sequence). The chain's CDR3 is CAWSRNEQFF. The CDR3 nucleotides read TGTGCCTGGAGTCGGAATGAGCAGTTCTTC.

This clonotype occurred a few times. This sequence joins TRBV19 and TRBJ2-7, with TRBD2 matching over 10 bases. V was pared by 5 bases and J by 4 bases, with 8 bases of the junction left unmatched. Germline CDR1 LNHDA, CDR2 SQIVND (reference sequence). The CDR3 has 15 residues. CDR3 protein: CASSSQAGGYYEQYF. CDR3 nucleotides: TGTGCCAGTAGTTCCCAAGCGGGGGGGTATTACGAGCAGTACTTC.

The V call is TRBV5-5, the J call TRBJ2-2, with 11 bases matching TRBD1. J lost 6 bases, V lost 4 bases, and 8 bases had no gene match. Germline V lookup: CDR1 SGHKS, CDR2 YYEKEE (reference sequence). This CDR3 spans 16 amino acids. The CDR3 DNA reads TGTGCCAGCAGCCCCCCGGGACAGGGGGTGGCCGGGGAGCTGTTTTTT. Its protein product is CASSPPGQGVAGELFF.

V gene TRBV30 combines with J gene TRBJ1-3; D remains unclear. Germline V gene lookup returns CDR1 GTSNPN and CDR2 SVGIG (reference sequence). The CDR3 runs to 11 residues. V was pared by 0 bases and J by 9 bases, with 6 bases between. This CDR3 is CAWSVGSTIYF. CDR3 nucleotides: TGTGCCTGGAGTGTTGGGAGCACCATATATTTT.

J is TRBJ2-1 and V is TRBV19, with a weak D call TRBD1 (6 bases). With 10 bases removed from V and 0 bases from J, the gap between germline ends came to 13 bases. CDR3 length: 14 residues. Germline assignment: CDR1 LNHDA and CDR2 SQIVND (reference sequence). The CDR3 sequence is CATSRGSSYNEQFF. CDR3 sequence (DNA): TGTGCCACCTCTAGGGGGAGCTCCTACAATGAGCAGTTCTTC.

This chain links TRBV6-5 with TRBJ1-4; no firm D call. Between the trimmed V and J ends, which lost 0 bases and 7 bases, there was a span of 12 bases. CDR1 is MNHEY, CDR2 SVGAGI, per germline. This CDR3 region has 15 residues. CDR3 sequence (DNA): TGTGCCAGCAGTTACTCGAGTCAGTTCCTTGAAAAACTGTTTTTT. This encodes CASSYSSQFLEKLFF.

The chain joins TRBV6-1 to TRBJ2-7; 10 nucleotides line up with TRBD1. Germline-derived CDR1 and CDR2 are MNHNS and SASEGT. The V and J ends lost 2 bases and 5 bases, in that order; junction bases with no gene match: 6. The CDR3 spans 15 residues. CDR3 sequence: CASSEPTGTGDEQYF. Here the CDR3 DNA reads TGTGCCAGCAGTGAACCCACCGGGACAGGGGACGAGCAGTACTTC.

The chain is built from TRBV29-1 and TRBJ2-3; D possibly corresponds to TRBD2 (7 bases). The CDR3 contains 11 residues. Germline assignment: CDR1 SQVTM and CDR2 ANQGSEA. Deletions cut 3 bases from V and 14 bases from J, with 15 bases between. The CDR3 reads CSVDGGQVLYF. The CDR3 bases are TGCAGCGTTGACGGGGGGCAAGTTTTGTATTTT.

This clonotype was counted only a few times. V gene TRBV15 combines with J gene TRBJ1-2; D not resolved. Germline V lookup: CDR1 LNHNV, CDR2 YYDKDF (reference sequence). The CDR3 spans 13 residues. Trimming removed 5 bases at V and 3 bases at J, with 10 bases between. The CDR3 sequence is CATSPTVYYGYTF. CDR3 DNA sequence: TGTGCCACCAGCCCCACAGTATACTATGGCTACACCTTC.